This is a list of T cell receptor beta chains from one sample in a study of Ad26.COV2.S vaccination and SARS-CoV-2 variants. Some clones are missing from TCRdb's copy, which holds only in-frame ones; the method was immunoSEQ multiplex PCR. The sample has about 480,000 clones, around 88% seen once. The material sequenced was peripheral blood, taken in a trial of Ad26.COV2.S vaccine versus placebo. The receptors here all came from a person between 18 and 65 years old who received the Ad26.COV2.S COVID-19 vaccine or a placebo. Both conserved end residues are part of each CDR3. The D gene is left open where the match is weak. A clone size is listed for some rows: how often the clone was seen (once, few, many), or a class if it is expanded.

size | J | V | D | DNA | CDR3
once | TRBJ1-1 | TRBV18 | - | TGTGCCAGCTCACCGTTCCCGGGAACTGAAGCTTTCTTT | CASSPFPGTEAFF
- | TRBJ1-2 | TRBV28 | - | TGTGCCAGCAGCCCCGGGCCCGGCTTGAGGTATGGCTACACCTTC | CASSPGPGLRYGYTF
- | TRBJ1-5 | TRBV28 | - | TGTGCCAGCAGCCCCTTTTCGGGGGGCAATCAGCCCCAGCATTTT | CASSPFSGGNQPQHF
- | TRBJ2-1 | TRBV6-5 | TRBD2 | TGTGCCAGCAGAAGTAGCGGGAGCTCCTACAATGAGCAGTTCTTC | CASRSSGSSYNEQFF
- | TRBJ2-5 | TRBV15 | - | TGTGCCACCAGCAGAGTTGGCGGGTCCCCAGGGACCCAGTACTTC | CATSRVGGSPGTQYF
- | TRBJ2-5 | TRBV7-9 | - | TGTGCCAGCAGCCCCCTTGATTCGGCTTCCCAAGAGACCCAGTACTTC | CASSPLDSASQETQYF
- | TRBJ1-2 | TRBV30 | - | TGTGCCTGGGCCCCGGGGGGGAGCTATGGCTACACCTTC | CAWAPGGSYGYTF
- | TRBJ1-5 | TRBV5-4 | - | TGTGCCAGCAGCTTGGATGCGGGCCCCAATCAGCCCCAGCATTTT | CASSLDAGPNQPQHF
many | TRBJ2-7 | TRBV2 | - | TGTGCCAGCAGTAGAGGGGACCTGACCCGCTACGAGCAGTACTTC | CASSRGDLTRYEQYF
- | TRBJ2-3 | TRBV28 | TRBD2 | TGTGCCAGCGGACTAGCGGGGGGCACAGATACGCAGTATTTT | CASGLAGGTDTQYF
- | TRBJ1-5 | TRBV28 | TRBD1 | TGTGCCAGCAGTTTACCTACAGGGGCGATTAACAATCAGCCCCAGCATTTT | CASSLPTGAINNQPQHF
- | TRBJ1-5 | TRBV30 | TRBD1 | TGTGCCTGGGGGACAGGGGGCAATCAGCCCCAGCATTTT | CAWGTGGNQPQHF
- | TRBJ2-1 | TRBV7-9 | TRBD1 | TGTGCCAGCAGCTTATTGGGACAGGGCCTCTCCTACAATGAGCAGTTCTTC | CASSLLGQGLSYNEQFF
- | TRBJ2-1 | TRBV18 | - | TGTGCCAGCTCACCAAGGACGACCAATGAGCAGTTCTTC | CASSPRTTNEQFF
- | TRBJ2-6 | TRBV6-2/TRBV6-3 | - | TGTGCCAGCAGTCCCCAACTGGGGGGCTCTGGGGCCAACGTCCTGACTTTC | CASSPQLGGSGANVLTF
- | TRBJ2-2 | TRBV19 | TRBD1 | TGTGCCAGTAGTATTGCCCACAGGGGCACCGGGGAGCTGTTTTTT | CASSIAHRGTGELFF